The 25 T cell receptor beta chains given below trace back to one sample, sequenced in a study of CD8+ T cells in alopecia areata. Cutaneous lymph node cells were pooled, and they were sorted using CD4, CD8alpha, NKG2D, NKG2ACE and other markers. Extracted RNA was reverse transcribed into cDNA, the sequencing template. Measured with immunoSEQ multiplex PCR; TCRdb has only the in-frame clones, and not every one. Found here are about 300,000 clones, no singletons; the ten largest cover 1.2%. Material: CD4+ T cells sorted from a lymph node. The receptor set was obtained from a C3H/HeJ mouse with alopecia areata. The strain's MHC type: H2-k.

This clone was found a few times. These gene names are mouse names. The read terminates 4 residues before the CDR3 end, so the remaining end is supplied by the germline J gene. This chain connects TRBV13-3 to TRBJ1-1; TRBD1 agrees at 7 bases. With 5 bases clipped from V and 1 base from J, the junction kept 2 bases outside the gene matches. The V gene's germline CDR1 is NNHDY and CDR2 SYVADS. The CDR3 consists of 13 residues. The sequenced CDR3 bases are TGTGCCAGCAGGAGGACAGGGAACACA. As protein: CASRRTGNT. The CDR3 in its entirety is CASRRTGNTEVFF.

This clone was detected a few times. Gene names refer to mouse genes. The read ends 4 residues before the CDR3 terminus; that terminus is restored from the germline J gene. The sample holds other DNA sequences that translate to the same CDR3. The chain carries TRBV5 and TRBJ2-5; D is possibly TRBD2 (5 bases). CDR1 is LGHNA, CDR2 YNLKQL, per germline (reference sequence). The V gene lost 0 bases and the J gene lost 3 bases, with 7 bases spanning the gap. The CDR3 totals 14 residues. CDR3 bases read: TGTGCCAGCAGCCAAGACTGGGTTCAAGAC. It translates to CASSQDWVQD. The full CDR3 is CASSQDWVQDTQYF.

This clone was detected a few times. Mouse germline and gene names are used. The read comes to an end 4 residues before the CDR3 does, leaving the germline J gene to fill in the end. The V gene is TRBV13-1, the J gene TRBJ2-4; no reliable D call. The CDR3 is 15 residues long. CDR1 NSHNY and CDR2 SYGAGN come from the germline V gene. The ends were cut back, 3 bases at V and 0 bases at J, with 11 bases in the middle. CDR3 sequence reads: CASSGDYRSQNTLYF. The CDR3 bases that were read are TGTGCCAGCAGTGGTGATTACAGAAGTCAAAAC.

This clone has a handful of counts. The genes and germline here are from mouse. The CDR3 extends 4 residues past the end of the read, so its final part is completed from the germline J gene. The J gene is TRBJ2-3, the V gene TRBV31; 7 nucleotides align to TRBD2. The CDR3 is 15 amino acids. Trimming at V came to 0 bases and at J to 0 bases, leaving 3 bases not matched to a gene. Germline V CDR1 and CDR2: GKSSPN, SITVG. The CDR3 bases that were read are TGTGCCTGGAGTCTACCCTGGGGGAGTGCAGAA. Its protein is CAWSLPWGSAE. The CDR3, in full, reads CAWSLPWGSAETLYF.

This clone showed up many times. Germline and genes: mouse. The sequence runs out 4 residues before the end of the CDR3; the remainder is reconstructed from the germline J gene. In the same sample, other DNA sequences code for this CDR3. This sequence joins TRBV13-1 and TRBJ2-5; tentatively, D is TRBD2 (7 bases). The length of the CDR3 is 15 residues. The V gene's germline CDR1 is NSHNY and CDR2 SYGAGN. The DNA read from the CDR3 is TGTGCCAGCAGTGATGCAAGAGGGGGGCGAGAC. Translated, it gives CASSDARGGRD. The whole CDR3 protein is CASSDARGGRDTQYF.

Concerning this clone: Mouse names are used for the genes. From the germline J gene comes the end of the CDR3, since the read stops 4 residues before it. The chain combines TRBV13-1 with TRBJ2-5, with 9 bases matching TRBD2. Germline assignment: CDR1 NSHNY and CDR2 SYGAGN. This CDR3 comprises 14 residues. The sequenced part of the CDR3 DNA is TGTGCCAGCAGTGGGACTGGGGTGAAGGAC. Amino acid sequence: CASSGTGVKD. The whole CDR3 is CASSGTGVKDTQYF.

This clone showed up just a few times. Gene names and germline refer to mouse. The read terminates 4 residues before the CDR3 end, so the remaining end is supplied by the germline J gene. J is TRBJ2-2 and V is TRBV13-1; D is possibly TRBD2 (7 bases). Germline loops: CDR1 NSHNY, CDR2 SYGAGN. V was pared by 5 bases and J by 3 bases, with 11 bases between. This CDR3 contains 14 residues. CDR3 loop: CASRGGADTGQLYF. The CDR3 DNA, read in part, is TGTGCCAGCAGGGGGGGCGCGGACACCGGG.

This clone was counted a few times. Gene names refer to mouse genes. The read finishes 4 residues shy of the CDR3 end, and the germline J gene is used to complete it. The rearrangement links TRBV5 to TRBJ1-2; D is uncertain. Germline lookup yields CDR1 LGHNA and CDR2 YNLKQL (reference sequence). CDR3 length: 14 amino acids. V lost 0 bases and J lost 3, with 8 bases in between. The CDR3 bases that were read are TGTGCCAGCAGCCAAGATCCCAGTTACTCC. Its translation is CASSQDPSYS. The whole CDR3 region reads CASSQDPSYSDYTF.

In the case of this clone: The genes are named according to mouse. CDR3 in amino acids: CASSQGLGGSQNTLYF. The CDR3 bases that were read are TGTGCCAGCAGCCAGGGACTGGGGGGTAGTCAAAAC. The rearrangement joins TRBV4 to TRBJ2-4; 12 nucleotides match TRBD2. The read stops 4 residues short of the end of the CDR3; the missing end is completed from the germline J gene. J gave up 0 bases and V 5 bases, and 3 bases lay outside the gene matches. The CDR3 is made up of 16 amino acids. Germline CDR1 is LGHDT and CDR2 is YNNKQL (reference sequence).

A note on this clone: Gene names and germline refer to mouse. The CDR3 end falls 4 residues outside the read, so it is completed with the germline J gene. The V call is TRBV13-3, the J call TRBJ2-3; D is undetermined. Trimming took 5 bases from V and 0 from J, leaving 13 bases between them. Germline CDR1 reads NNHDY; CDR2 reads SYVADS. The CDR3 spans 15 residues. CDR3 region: CASSPDKPSAETLYF. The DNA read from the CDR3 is TGTGCCAGCAGCCCCGACAAACCTAGTGCAGAA.

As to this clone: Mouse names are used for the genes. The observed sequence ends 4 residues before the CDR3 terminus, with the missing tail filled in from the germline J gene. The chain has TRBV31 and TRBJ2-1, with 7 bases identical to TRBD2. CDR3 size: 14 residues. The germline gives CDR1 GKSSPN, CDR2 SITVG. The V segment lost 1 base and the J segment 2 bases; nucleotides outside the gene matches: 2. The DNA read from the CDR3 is TGTGCCTGGAGTCAAGACTGGGACTATGCT. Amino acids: CAWSQDWDYA. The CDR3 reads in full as CAWSQDWDYAEQFF. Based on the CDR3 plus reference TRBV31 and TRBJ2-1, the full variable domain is AQTIHQWPVAEIKAVGSPLSLGCTIKGKSSPNLYWYWQATGGTLQQLFYSITVGQVESVVQLNLSASRPKDDQFILSTEKLLLSHSGFYLCAWSQDWDYAEQFFGPGTRLTVL.

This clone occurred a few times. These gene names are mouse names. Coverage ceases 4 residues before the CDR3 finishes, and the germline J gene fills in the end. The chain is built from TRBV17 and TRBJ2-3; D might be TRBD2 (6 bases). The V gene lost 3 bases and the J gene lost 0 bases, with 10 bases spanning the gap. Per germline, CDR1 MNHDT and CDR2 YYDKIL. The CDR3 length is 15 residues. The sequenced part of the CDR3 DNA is TGTGCTAGCAGTAGTAGTGGGACTAGTGCAGAA. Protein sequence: CASSSSGTSAE. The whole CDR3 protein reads CASSSSGTSAETLYF.

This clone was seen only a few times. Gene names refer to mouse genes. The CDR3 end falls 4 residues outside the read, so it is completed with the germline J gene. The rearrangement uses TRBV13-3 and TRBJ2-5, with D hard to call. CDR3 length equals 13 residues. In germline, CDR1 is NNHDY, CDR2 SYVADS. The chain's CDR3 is CASSDRRKDTQYF. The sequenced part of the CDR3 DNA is TGTGCCAGCAGTGACAGGAGAAAAGAC.

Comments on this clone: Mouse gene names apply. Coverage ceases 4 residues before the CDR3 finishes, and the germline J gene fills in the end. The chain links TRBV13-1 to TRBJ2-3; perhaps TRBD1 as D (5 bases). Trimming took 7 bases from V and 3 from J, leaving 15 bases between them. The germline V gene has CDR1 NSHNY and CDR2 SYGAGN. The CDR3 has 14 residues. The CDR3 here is CASLKPGRAETLYF. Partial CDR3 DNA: TGTGCCAGCTTGAAGCCAGGGCGGGCAGAA.

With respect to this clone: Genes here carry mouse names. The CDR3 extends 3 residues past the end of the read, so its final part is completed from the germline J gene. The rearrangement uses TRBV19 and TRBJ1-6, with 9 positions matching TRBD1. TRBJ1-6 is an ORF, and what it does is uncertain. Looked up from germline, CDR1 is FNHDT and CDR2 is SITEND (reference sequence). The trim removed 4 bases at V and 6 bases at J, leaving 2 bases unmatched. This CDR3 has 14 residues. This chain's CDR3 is CASSGTGINSPLYF. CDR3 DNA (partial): TGTGCCAGCAGTGGGACAGGGATTAATTCGCCC.

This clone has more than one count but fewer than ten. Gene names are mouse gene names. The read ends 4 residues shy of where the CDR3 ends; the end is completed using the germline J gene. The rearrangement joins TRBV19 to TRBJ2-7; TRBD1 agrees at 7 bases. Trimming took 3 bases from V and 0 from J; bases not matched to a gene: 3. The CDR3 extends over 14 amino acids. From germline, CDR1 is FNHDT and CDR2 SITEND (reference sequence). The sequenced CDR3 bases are TGTGCCAGCAGTAACCGGGACAGCTCCTAT. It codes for CASSNRDSSY. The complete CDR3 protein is CASSNRDSSYEQYF.

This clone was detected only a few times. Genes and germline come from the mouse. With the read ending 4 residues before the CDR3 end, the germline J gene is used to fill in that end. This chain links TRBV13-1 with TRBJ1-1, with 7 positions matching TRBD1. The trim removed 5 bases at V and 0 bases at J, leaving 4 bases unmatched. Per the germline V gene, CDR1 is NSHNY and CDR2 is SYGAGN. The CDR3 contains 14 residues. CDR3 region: CASRDRPANTEVFF. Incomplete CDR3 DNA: TGTGCCAGCAGGGACAGGCCTGCAAACACA.

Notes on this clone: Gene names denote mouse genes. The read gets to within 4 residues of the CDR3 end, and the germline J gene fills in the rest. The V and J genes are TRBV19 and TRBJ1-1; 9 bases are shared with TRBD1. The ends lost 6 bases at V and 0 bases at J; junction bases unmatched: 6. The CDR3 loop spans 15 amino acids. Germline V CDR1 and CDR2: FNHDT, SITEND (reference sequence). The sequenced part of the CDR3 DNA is TGTGCCAGCACCCCCCGGACAGGGGCAAACACA. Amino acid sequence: CASTPRTGANT. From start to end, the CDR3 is CASTPRTGANTEVFF.

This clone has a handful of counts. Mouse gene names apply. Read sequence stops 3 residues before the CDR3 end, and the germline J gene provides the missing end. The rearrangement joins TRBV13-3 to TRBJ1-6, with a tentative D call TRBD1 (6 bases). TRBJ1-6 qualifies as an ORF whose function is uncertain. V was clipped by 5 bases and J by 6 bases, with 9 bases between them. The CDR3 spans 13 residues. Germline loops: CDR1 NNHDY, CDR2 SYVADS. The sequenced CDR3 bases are TGTGCCAGCAGAGGGACAATTAATTCGCCC. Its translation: CASRGTINSP. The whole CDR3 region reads CASRGTINSPLYF.

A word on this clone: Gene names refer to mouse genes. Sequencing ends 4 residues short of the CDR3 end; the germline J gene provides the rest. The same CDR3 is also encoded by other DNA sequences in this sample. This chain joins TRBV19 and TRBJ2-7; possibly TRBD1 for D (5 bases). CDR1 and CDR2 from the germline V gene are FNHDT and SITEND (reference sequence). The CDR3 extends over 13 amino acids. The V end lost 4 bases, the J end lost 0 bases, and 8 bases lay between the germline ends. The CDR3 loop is CASSSDSSYEQYF. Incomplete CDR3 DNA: TGTGCCAGCAGTTCCGACAGCTCCTAT.

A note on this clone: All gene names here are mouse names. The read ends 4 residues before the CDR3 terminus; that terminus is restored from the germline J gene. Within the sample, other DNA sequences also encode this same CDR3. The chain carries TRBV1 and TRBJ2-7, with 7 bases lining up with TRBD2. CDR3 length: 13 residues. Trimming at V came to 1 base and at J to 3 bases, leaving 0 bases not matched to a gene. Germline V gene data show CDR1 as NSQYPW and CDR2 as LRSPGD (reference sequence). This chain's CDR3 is CTCSAAGGYEQYF. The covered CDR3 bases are TGCACCTGCAGTGCAGCTGGGGGCTAT.

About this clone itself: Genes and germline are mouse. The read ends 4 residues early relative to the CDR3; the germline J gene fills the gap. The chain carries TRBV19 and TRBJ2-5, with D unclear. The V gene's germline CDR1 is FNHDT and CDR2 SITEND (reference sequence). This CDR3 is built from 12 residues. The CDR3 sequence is CASSIARDTQYF. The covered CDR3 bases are TGTGCCAGCAGTATAGCCAGGGAC.

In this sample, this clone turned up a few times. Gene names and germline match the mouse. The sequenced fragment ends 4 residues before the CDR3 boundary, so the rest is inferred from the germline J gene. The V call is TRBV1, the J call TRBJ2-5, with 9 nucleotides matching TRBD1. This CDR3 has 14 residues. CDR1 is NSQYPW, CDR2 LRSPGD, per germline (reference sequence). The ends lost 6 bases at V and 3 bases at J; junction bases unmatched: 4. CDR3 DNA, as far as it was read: TGCACCTGCAGGGGGACAGGGTGGCAAGAC. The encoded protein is CTCRGTGWQD. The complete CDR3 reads CTCRGTGWQDTQYF.

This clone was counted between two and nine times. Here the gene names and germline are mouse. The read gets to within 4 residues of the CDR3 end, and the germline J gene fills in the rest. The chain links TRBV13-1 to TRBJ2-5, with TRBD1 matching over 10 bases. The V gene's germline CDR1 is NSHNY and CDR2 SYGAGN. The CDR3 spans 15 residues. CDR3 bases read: TGTGCCAGCAGTCCCTCCGGGACAGGGGAAGAC. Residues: CASSPSGTGED. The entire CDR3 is CASSPSGTGEDTQYF.

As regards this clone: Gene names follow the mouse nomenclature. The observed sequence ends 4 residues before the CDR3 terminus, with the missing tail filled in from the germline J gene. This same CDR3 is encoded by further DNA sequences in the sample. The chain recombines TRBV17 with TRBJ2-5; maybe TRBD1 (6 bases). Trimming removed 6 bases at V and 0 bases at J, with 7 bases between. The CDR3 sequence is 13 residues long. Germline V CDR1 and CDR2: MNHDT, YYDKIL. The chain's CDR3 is CASRGHNQDTQYF. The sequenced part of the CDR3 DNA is TGTGCTAGCAGGGGACACAACCAAGAC.